This T cell receptor (beta chain) was identified during a study of post-analysis software for immune sequencing data. Study background: The cohort encompassed relapsing-remitting, secondary progressive and progressive-relapsing multiple sclerosis disease courses.

This clonotype was seen only a few times. Its target is not known. The CDR3 totals 14 residues. Trimming cost V 0 bases and J 6 bases; bases outside gene matches: 6. From germline, CDR1 is DFQATT and CDR2 SNEGSKA (reference sequence). Every TCR beta cDNA library bore unique molecular identifiers. cDNA molecules numbering roughly 0.5 million came from roughly 0.93 to 9.6 million T cells. TCRdb used MiXCR to reprocess the PCR reads, holding one entry per CDR3 protein. The sample shows hundreds of thousands of distinct CDR3 sequences, approximately 53% of them seen only once. Findings and caveats of the study: Compared with controls, patients had more of roughly 5 TRBV segments, including TRBV5-6, TRBV5-1 and TRBV20-1. Significantly decreased normalized Chao1 diversity was recorded for multiple sclerosis patients relative to controls. F measure clustering grouped samples strongly by preparation batch.

The J gene is TRBJ1-2, the V gene TRBV20-1, with 8 bases that match TRBD1. The source of this sequence is a girl under 18 with multiple sclerosis. The sample taken for sequencing was blood. The CDR3 spells CSARDPGTGHGYTF. CDR3 DNA: TGCAGTGCTAGAGACCCCGGGACAGGCCATGGCTACACCTTC.